These 17 T cell receptor beta chains originate from one sample sequenced in a study of CD8 T cells in ankylosing spondylitis. TCRdb reprocessed the 5' RACE reads via MiXCR and lists one record per CDR3 protein. There are approximately 200,000 distinct CDR3 sequences in the sample; 9.5% to 15% occur only once, and more than 15% lies in the top ten. The sample taken for sequencing was blood, either unsorted or a sorted T cell fraction (not recorded which). Receptor source: a male donor with ankylosing spondylitis or in good health (not recorded which).

This clonotype was recorded at least ten times. Here the CDR3 DNA reads TGCGCCAGCAGCTTGCTGACAGGGGGGACCAACACCGGGGAGCTGTTTTTT. It specifies CASSLLTGGTNTGELFF. V usage is TRBV5-1 and J usage is TRBJ2-2; 9 bases align to TRBD1. CDR3 length equals 17 residues. The germline gives CDR1 SGHRS, CDR2 YFSETQ. V lost 1 base, J lost 2 bases, and 6 bases stayed unmatched.

This clonotype has only a few counts. The chain recombines TRBV7-2 with TRBJ2-3, with D unclear. The CDR3 consists of 15 residues. From germline, CDR1 is SGHTA and CDR2 FQGNSA. The V end lost 1 base, the J end lost 0 bases, and 8 bases lay between the germline ends. The CDR3 nucleotides read TGTGCCAGCAGCTTAGTAGCTCCTAGCACAGATACGCAGTATTTT. Translated: CASSLVAPSTDTQYF.

Comment on this clonotype: A single base separates this from a much larger clone, so it may be a read error. The chain is built from TRBV12-3 or TRBV12-4 and TRBJ2-2; D tentatively reads TRBD1 or TRBD2 (5 bases each). The CDR3 loop spans 15 amino acids. With 11 bases removed from V and 6 bases from J, the gap between germline ends came to 22 bases. The CDR3: CAGGQKQDVAGELFF. CDR3 sequence (DNA): TGTGCCGGCGGGCAAAAACAGGACGTGGCCGGGGAGCTGTTTTTT.

This clonotype was counted a few times. The V gene is TRBV3-1, the J gene TRBJ2-2; D is perhaps TRBD1 (6 bases). Germline CDR1 LGHDT, CDR2 YNNKEL (reference sequence). The CDR3 has 16 residues. V dropped 0 bases and J dropped 2 bases, with 10 bases sitting between them. CDR3 bases: TGTGCCAGCAGCCAAGATGGACAGACCAACACCGGGGAGCTGTTTTTT. It is translated as CASSQDGQTNTGELFF.

This chain connects TRBV20-1 to TRBJ2-7; possible D gene TRBD2, 6 bases. Germline lookup yields CDR1 DFQATT and CDR2 SNEGSKA (reference sequence). This CDR3 has 14 residues. V gave up 1 base and J gave up 0 bases, with 10 bases separating them. DNA for the CDR3: TGCAGTGCTAGAGTTGCGGGGACCTCCTACGAGCAGTACTTC. Its translation is CSARVAGTSYEQYF.

CDR3 in amino acids: CASRDIALNYF. The CDR3 DNA sequence: TGTGCCAGCAGAGACATTGCCCTTAATTATTTT. This chain joins TRBV6-1 and TRBJ2-3; D is ambiguous. The CDR3 length is 11 residues. V lost 6 bases, J lost 15 bases, and 16 bases lay in between. Germline CDR1 MNHNS, CDR2 SASEGT.

The genes are TRBV6-2 or TRBV6-3 and TRBJ1-6; perhaps TRBD1 as D (6 bases). V lost 3 bases to trimming and J lost 2 bases, with 23 bases between them. Germline V gives CDR1 MNHEY, CDR2 SVGEGT. The CDR3 runs to 20 residues. The CDR3 loop is CASSYLRRGQGKAYNSPLHF. In DNA form, the CDR3 reads TGTGCCAGCAGTTATTTGCGACGGGGGCAGGGTAAGGCCTATAATTCACCCCTCCACTTT.

This clonotype was observed a few times. V usage is TRBV5-1 and J usage is TRBJ2-1; D possibly matches TRBD1 or TRBD2 (5 bases each). Germline CDR1 SGHRS, CDR2 YFSETQ. The CDR3 runs 16 residues. Trimming removed 2 bases from V and 8 bases from J, with 20 bases in between. CDR3 region: CASSLTGPISVDEQFF. The CDR3 region has the DNA TGCGCCAGCAGCTTAACAGGACCAATTAGCGTCGATGAGCAGTTCTTC.

This chain connects TRBV7-6 to TRBJ1-3; D uncertain. This CDR3 comprises 15 residues. The V gene lost 2 bases and the J gene lost 0 bases, with 8 bases spanning the gap. CDR1 and CDR2 from the germline V gene are SGHVS and FNYEAQ. The chain's CDR3 is CASSLTHYSGNTIYF. The CDR3 coding sequence is TGTGCCAGCAGCTTAACTCATTACTCTGGAAACACCATATATTTT. The full variable domain, rest sourced from reference TRBV7-6 and TRBJ1-3, is GAGVSQSPRYKVTKRGQDVALRCDPISGHVSLYWYRQALGQGPEFLTYFNYEAQQDKSGLPNDRFSAERPEGSISTLTIQRTEQRDSAMYRCASSLTHYSGNTIYFGEGSWLTVV.

This clonotype was observed a few times. J is TRBJ1-4 and V is TRBV4-1; D remains unclear. Trimming took 0 bases from V and 7 from J, leaving 9 bases between them. CDR1 is MGHRA and CDR2 is YSYEKL in the germline V gene. The CDR3 spans 14 residues. CDR3 sequence: CASSQEGWGEKLFF. In DNA form, the CDR3 reads TGCGCCAGCAGCCAAGAAGGATGGGGTGAAAAACTGTTTTTT.

This clonotype was recorded many times. The J gene is TRBJ2-2, the V gene TRBV27; TRBD2 matches 12 bases. This CDR3 has 16 amino acids. CDR1 MNHEY and CDR2 SMNVEV come from the germline V gene (reference sequence). V was pared by 6 bases and J by 6 bases, with 8 bases of the junction left unmatched. The CDR3 here is CASRLAGTSGPGELFF. The CDR3 DNA reads as TGTGCCAGCAGACTAGCCGGGACTAGCGGGCCCGGGGAGCTGTTTTTT.

This clonotype has a count of ten or more. The genes are TRBV12-3 or TRBV12-4 and TRBJ2-3; D may be TRBD1 (6 bases). CDR3 length equals 11 residues. The germline V and J ends were trimmed by 8 bases and 6 bases, with 9 bases remaining between them. The CDR3: CASGQGDTQYF. CDR3 DNA sequence: TGTGCCAGCGGCCAGGGGGATACGCAGTATTTT.

This chain joins TRBV7-8 and TRBJ2-2; a weak D match, TRBD1 (6 bases). V was trimmed by 4 bases and J by 4 bases, leaving 10 bases between them. The CDR3 loop spans 14 amino acids. Per the germline V gene, CDR1 is SGHVS and CDR2 is FQNEAQ. The CDR3 region has the DNA TGTGCCAGCAGCTCCGACAGGCTCACCGGGGAGCTGTTTTTT. Residues: CASSSDRLTGELFF.

The chain links TRBV27 to TRBJ2-3; 7 bases match TRBD2. The V gene's germline CDR1 is MNHEY and CDR2 SMNVEV (reference sequence). Trimming took 0 bases from V and 1 from J; bases not matched to a gene: 4. The CDR3 contains 16 residues. The CDR3 sequence is CASSLSGRGGTDTQYF. The CDR3 DNA is TGTGCCAGCAGTTTATCGGGACGGGGGGGCACAGATACGCAGTATTTT.

There are a few counts of this clonotype. CDR3 DNA: TGTGCCAGCAGTTCCACGACCGGGAACACTGAAGCTTTCTTT. Amino acids: CASSSTTGNTEAFF. The chain employs TRBV12-3 or TRBV12-4 and TRBJ1-1; D remains unclear. This CDR3 region has 14 residues. V lost 4 bases to trimming and J lost 1 base, with 10 bases between them.

This clonotype was seen only a few times. The chain has TRBV27 and TRBJ2-3, with TRBD2 matching 8 bases. Germline V gene lookup returns CDR1 MNHEY and CDR2 SMNVEV (reference sequence). The CDR3 spans 18 residues. V trimming: 6 bases; J trimming: 2 bases; junction bases outside the gene matches: 16. The CDR3 nucleotides read TGTGCCAGCAGCCCGCGGGAGGTGACTTGGACTTACACAGATACGCAGTATTTT. It specifies CASSPREVTWTYTDTQYF.

V is TRBV7-2 and J is TRBJ2-7; D remains unclear. The CDR3 is made up of 12 amino acids. CDR1 SGHTA and CDR2 FQGNSA come from the germline V gene. Trimming stripped 2 bases from V and 5 bases from J, with 7 bases between. DNA for the CDR3: TGTGCCAGCAGCTTATGGGTCGACGAGCAGTACTTC. This sequence encodes CASSLWVDEQYF.